This T cell receptor (beta chain) was captured in a study of blood T cell repertoires in COVID-19. Seattle participants joined during active infection and were tracked over time. This CDR3 region has 13 residues. V was clipped by 2 bases and J by 7 bases, with 12 bases between them. Germline assignment: CDR1 MNHEY and CDR2 SMNVEV (reference sequence). In the original processing: Scientists estimated how many nucleated cells there were by amplifying reference gene primers. TCRdb's copy holds only in-frame clones and misses some; the assay was immunoSEQ multiplex PCR. From that table come the V and J calls and clone size; the DNA was used to work out D and trimming. The table lists 13,000 or so clones, around 70% of them singletons.

The receptor comes from a man aged 60 to 75 with COVID-19, enrolled during active disease. The sequenced sample consisted of peripheral blood. The rearrangement uses TRBV27 and TRBJ2-7, with D possibly matching TRBD2 (5 bases). CDR3 in amino acids: CASSLGPWEEQYF. The CDR3, as DNA: TGTGCCAGCAGTTTAGGCCCTTGGGAGGAGCAGTACTTC.